Following are 9 T cell receptor beta chains from one sample sequenced in a study of blood T cells in healthy people across ages. Combining a sample-barcoded 5' primer with a J-beta primer mix, a second PCR ran for about 7 to 11 cycles. TCRdb used MiXCR to reprocess the 5' RACE reads, holding one entry per CDR3 protein. The repertoire includes hundreds of thousands of distinct CDR3 sequences, 20% to 25% of them detected once, and 3.6% sits in the top ten. Sequenced: blood. These receptors were obtained from a man between 65 and 85 years old in good health.

This clonotype has more than one count but fewer than ten. This chain uses TRBV29-1 with TRBJ1-2; D is undetermined. This CDR3 contains 12 residues. CDR1 and CDR2 from the germline V gene are SQVTM and ANQGSEA. V was shortened by 0 bases and J by 8 bases, with 10 bases between the two germline ends. The CDR3 loop is CSVEDPRVGYTF. The CDR3 DNA sequence: TGCAGCGTTGAAGATCCTAGGGTCGGCTACACCTTC.

This clonotype was picked up many times. The chain joins TRBV4-2 to TRBJ1-1, with D unclear. V was trimmed by 0 bases and J by 11 bases, leaving 16 bases between them. Germline CDR1 is LGHNA and CDR2 is YNFKEQ. The CDR3 loop spans 14 amino acids. CDR3 sequence (DNA): TGTGCCAGCAGCCAAGATGAGGCCATCGGCGGGGCTTTCTTT. Encoded protein: CASSQDEAIGGAFF.

The CDR3 is CASSLEGGQVVRELFF. DNA of the CDR3: TGTGCCAGCAGCTTGGAAGGTGGACAGGTGGTTCGGGAGCTGTTTTTT. J is TRBJ2-2 and V is TRBV5-5; 7 bases line up with TRBD1. This CDR3 has 16 residues. The ends lost 0 bases at V and 9 bases at J; junction bases unmatched: 11. CDR1 and CDR2 (germline): SGHKS, YYEKEE (reference sequence).

The V and J genes are TRBV12-3 or TRBV12-4 and TRBJ2-2; unclear D gene. The CDR3 is 12 residues long. Trimming stripped 7 bases from V and 4 bases from J, with 7 bases between. The CDR3 sequence is CASKVGTGELFF. The DNA for the CDR3 is TGTGCCAGCAAGGTCGGCACCGGGGAGCTGTTTTTT.

For this clonotype: The junction differs from germline at one of its ends, possibly a read error. This chain uses TRBV3-1 with TRBJ1-2, with 7 bases identical to TRBD1. Germline CDR1 reads LGHDT; CDR2 reads YNNKEL (reference sequence). The CDR3 consists of 11 residues. The DNA of the CDR3 is TGTGCCAGCAGCCAAGAGGACAGGAGCGCCTTC. Translated: CASSQEDRSAF.

This clonotype has only a few counts. The rearrangement uses TRBV29-1 and TRBJ2-7; 7 bases line up with TRBD2. CDR3 length: 16 residues. The germline gives CDR1 SQVTM, CDR2 ANQGSEA. The V segment lost 4 bases and the J segment 5 bases; nucleotides outside the gene matches: 17. The CDR3 nucleotides are TGCAGCGTTGGGACTAGTCCGGGCTCAAACCCCGACGAGCAGTACTTC. Translated, it gives CSVGTSPGSNPDEQYF.

This clonotype was recorded a few times. The chain carries TRBV5-1 and TRBJ2-3; a weak D match, TRBD2 (5 bases). Trimming took off 0 bases at V and 3 bases at J, with 14 bases between the two ends. Looked up from germline, CDR1 is SGHRS and CDR2 is YFSETQ. This CDR3 is built from 16 residues. CDR3 DNA sequence: TGCGCCAGCAGCTTGGCCGTCCCCCGAGGGACAGATACGCAGTATTTT. Its protein is CASSLAVPRGTDTQYF.

This clonotype was seen only a few times. The chain joins TRBV11-2 to TRBJ2-2; 7 bases map to TRBD1. CDR1 and CDR2 from the germline V gene are SGHAT and FQNNGV. The CDR3 length is 15 residues. V dropped 5 bases and J dropped 5; count of bases not matched to a gene: 8. CDR3 coding DNA: TGTGCCAGCAGCCTTATGGGACAGAGGACCGGGGAGCTGTTTTTT. This encodes CASSLMGQRTGELFF.

This clonotype turned up a few times. This chain links TRBV5-1 with TRBJ2-5; a weak D match, TRBD1 (5 bases). The J call is doubtful: the DNA matches TRBJ2-7 better. Per germline, CDR1 SGHRS and CDR2 YFSETQ. This CDR3 has 17 amino acids. Here the CDR3 reads CASSLPTNRSQTYEQYF. The DNA of the CDR3 is TGCGCCAGCAGCTTGCCCACCAACAGGTCCCAAACCTACGAGCAGTACTTC.